A selection of T cell receptor beta chains follows, all from one sample in a study of spatial heterogeneity in lung cancer. In TCRdb, the 5' RACE reads were re-called with MiXCR into one record per CDR3 protein. The sample contains approximately 44,000 distinct CDR3 sequences, around 15% of which appear only once. Sequencing was performed on PBMCs, taken at surgery. These receptors were obtained from a male donor with early-stage non-small cell lung cancer. Each CDR3 is given with its conserved first and last residue. The D gene is left open where the match is weak. The size field is filled for only some rows; it gives once, few, many or a size class.

abundance: -
j_gene: TRBJ1-6
d_gene: TRBD1
v_gene: TRBV6-5
CDR3nt: TGTGCCAGCAGTTTTATACAGGGGAGTGGATCACCCCTCCACTTT
CDR3aa: CASSFIQGSGSPLHF

abundance: many
j_gene: TRBJ2-3
d_gene: TRBD2
v_gene: TRBV4-3
CDR3nt: TGCGCCAGCAGCCCAGACGTGACTAGCGAGGACACAGATACGCAGTATTTT
CDR3aa: CASSPDVTSEDTDTQYF

abundance: few
j_gene: TRBJ1-1
d_gene: -
v_gene: TRBV6-2/TRBV6-3
CDR3nt: TGTGCCAGCGGCCTCCTCATGGGGGGTTTCATGAACACTGAAGCTTTCTTT
CDR3aa: CASGLLMGGFMNTEAFF

abundance: many
j_gene: TRBJ2-7
d_gene: TRBD1
v_gene: TRBV20-1
CDR3nt: TGCAGTGCTAGACCCCACAGGGGGCTAACCTACGAGCAGTACTTC
CDR3aa: CSARPHRGLTYEQYF

abundance: many
j_gene: TRBJ2-7
d_gene: -
v_gene: TRBV11-2
CDR3nt: TGTGCCAGCAGATCCCCTCGAGGGGCTTTGGAGCAGTACTTC
CDR3aa: CASRSPRGALEQYF

abundance: few
j_gene: TRBJ2-5
d_gene: TRBD2
v_gene: TRBV12-3/TRBV12-4
CDR3nt: TGTGCCAGCAGTTTAGCAGCGGGGGGCCCGTACCAAGAGACCCAGTACTTC
CDR3aa: CASSLAAGGPYQETQYF

abundance: many
j_gene: TRBJ1-4
d_gene: -
v_gene: TRBV7-8
CDR3nt: TGTGCCAGCAGCCCCTCTCGTCGCCAAGGGGCGCGAGAAAAACTGTTTTTT
CDR3aa: CASSPSRRQGAREKLFF

abundance: many
j_gene: TRBJ1-6
d_gene: -
v_gene: TRBV9
CDR3nt: TGTGCCAGCAGCGTAGGAAGCTCCTATAATTCACCCCTCCACTTT
CDR3aa: CASSVGSSYNSPLHF

abundance: many
j_gene: TRBJ2-1
d_gene: -
v_gene: TRBV9
CDR3nt: TGTGCCAGCAGCGTGTTCGGGCTAGGGTTGTACAATGAGCAGTTCTTC
CDR3aa: CASSVFGLGLYNEQFF

abundance: many
j_gene: TRBJ1-3
d_gene: -
v_gene: TRBV21-1
CDR3nt: TGTGCCAACGGACAGTTCCCTGGAAACACCATATATTTT
CDR3aa: CANGQFPGNTIYF

abundance: many
j_gene: TRBJ2-7
d_gene: -
v_gene: TRBV29-1
CDR3nt: TGCAGCGCCGAGGTAGAGGGTTCCGAGCAGTACTTC
CDR3aa: CSAEVEGSEQYF

abundance: once
j_gene: TRBJ1-5
d_gene: -
v_gene: TRBV5-5
CDR3nt: TGTGCCAGCAGCTTGGCGGCAGGGGATCAGCCCCAGCATTTT
CDR3aa: CASSLAAGDQPQHF

abundance: few
j_gene: TRBJ1-1
d_gene: -
v_gene: TRBV6-2/TRBV6-3
CDR3nt: TGTGCCAGCAGGGTAGGGGTCACTGAAGCTTTCTTT
CDR3aa: CASRVGVTEAFF

abundance: many
j_gene: TRBJ2-3
d_gene: -
v_gene: TRBV7-2
CDR3nt: TGTGCCAGCAGCCTCCAGTTGGGCACAGATACGCAGTATTTT
CDR3aa: CASSLQLGTDTQYF

abundance: -
j_gene: TRBJ1-5
d_gene: -
v_gene: TRBV6-5
CDR3nt: TGTGCCAGCAGTTACTCGAGAGGGGACGTACAGCCCCAGCATTTT
CDR3aa: CASSYSRGDVQPQHF

abundance: many
j_gene: TRBJ2-5
d_gene: TRBD1
v_gene: TRBV29-1
CDR3nt: TGCAGCGTTGAATCACCGGGACAGGGGATGCAGACCCAGTACTTC
CDR3aa: CSVESPGQGMQTQYF

abundance: many
j_gene: TRBJ2-5
d_gene: -
v_gene: TRBV29-1
CDR3nt: TGCAGCGTCTTCGGGGCGGAAGAGACCCAGTACTTC
CDR3aa: CSVFGAEETQYF

abundance: -
j_gene: TRBJ2-1
d_gene: -
v_gene: TRBV20-1
CDR3nt: TGCAGTGCTAGAGAATTGACGGGGCGGGATGAGCAGTTCTTC
CDR3aa: CSARELTGRDEQFF

abundance: -
j_gene: TRBJ2-3
d_gene: TRBD2
v_gene: TRBV20-1
CDR3nt: TGCAGACCCAGCGGGGGGACCACAGATACGCAGTATTTT
CDR3aa: CRPSGGTTDTQYF

abundance: few
j_gene: TRBJ1-2
d_gene: TRBD1
v_gene: TRBV6-2/TRBV6-3
CDR3nt: TGTGCCAGCAGATCGGACAGGTTCCTTACTTCATGGGGCTACACCTTC
CDR3aa: CASRSDRFLTSWGYTF

abundance: -
j_gene: TRBJ1-1
d_gene: -
v_gene: TRBV5-6
CDR3nt: TGTGCCAGCAGCTTGACGGGGACCGGTGAAGCTTTCTTT
CDR3aa: CASSLTGTGEAFF

abundance: -
j_gene: TRBJ2-1
d_gene: -
v_gene: TRBV20-1
CDR3nt: TGCAGTGCTAGTACAGAATTAGTGGGTGAGCAGTTCTTC
CDR3aa: CSASTELVGEQFF

abundance: -
j_gene: TRBJ1-5
d_gene: -
v_gene: TRBV30
CDR3nt: TGTGCCTGGAGTGGATTACAGGCCAGTCAGCCCCAGCATTTT
CDR3aa: CAWSGLQASQPQHF

abundance: few
j_gene: TRBJ2-1
d_gene: -
v_gene: TRBV3-1
CDR3nt: TGTGCCAGCAGCCAAGAGGTAGGGGGGCGCAATGAGCAGTTCTTC
CDR3aa: CASSQEVGGRNEQFF

abundance: many
j_gene: TRBJ2-5
d_gene: TRBD1
v_gene: TRBV7-9
CDR3nt: TGTGCCAGCAGTTTGGGAATCCAGGGGGTAGAGACCCAGTACTTC
CDR3aa: CASSLGIQGVETQYF

abundance: few
j_gene: TRBJ2-2
d_gene: -
v_gene: TRBV6-5
CDR3nt: TGTGCCAGCAGCCGGGACCTCACCGGGGAGCTGTTTTTT
CDR3aa: CASSRDLTGELFF

abundance: few
j_gene: TRBJ1-2
d_gene: -
v_gene: TRBV28
CDR3nt: TGTGCCAGCAGTTTTTTAGGGTCGGCCTATGGCTACACCTTC
CDR3aa: CASSFLGSAYGYTF

abundance: many
j_gene: TRBJ1-5
d_gene: TRBD1
v_gene: TRBV6-2/TRBV6-3
CDR3nt: TGTGCCGCAGGAAGGGGGCGCGGGCAGCCCCAGCATTTT
CDR3aa: CAAGRGRGQPQHF

abundance: -
j_gene: TRBJ2-5
d_gene: -
v_gene: TRBV6-1
CDR3nt: TGTGCCAGCAGTCTTCTTAGGGGGATCCAAGAGACCCAGTACTTC
CDR3aa: CASSLLRGIQETQYF

abundance: few
j_gene: TRBJ1-2
d_gene: -
v_gene: TRBV6-6
CDR3nt: TGTGCCAGCAGTGCTGGAATGGGAGGCTACACCTTC
CDR3aa: CASSAGMGGYTF

abundance: few
j_gene: TRBJ2-1
d_gene: TRBD1
v_gene: TRBV7-3
CDR3nt: TGTGCCAGCAGCTCTGCGACAGGGGTCAATGAGCAGTTCTTC
CDR3aa: CASSSATGVNEQFF

abundance: few
j_gene: TRBJ2-7
d_gene: TRBD1
v_gene: TRBV2
CDR3nt: TGTGCCAGCAGTGGGGGGACAGCCCCCTACGAGCAGTACTTC
CDR3aa: CASSGGTAPYEQYF

abundance: -
j_gene: TRBJ2-1
d_gene: -
v_gene: TRBV7-2
CDR3nt: TGTGCCAGCAGCTTAGGTCTGGGGACCGCATACAATGAGCAGTTCTTC
CDR3aa: CASSLGLGTAYNEQFF

abundance: -
j_gene: TRBJ1-1
d_gene: TRBD1
v_gene: TRBV25-1
CDR3nt: TGTGCCAGCAGTGAATATACCTCCGGGGACAGGAGTAACACTGAAGCTTTCTTT
CDR3aa: CASSEYTSGDRSNTEAFF

abundance: few
j_gene: TRBJ2-2
d_gene: TRBD2
v_gene: TRBV9
CDR3nt: TGTGCCAGCAGCGTAGCTAGCGGGACTAACACCGGGGAGCTGTTTTTT
CDR3aa: CASSVASGTNTGELFF

abundance: few
j_gene: TRBJ1-3
d_gene: -
v_gene: TRBV12-3/TRBV12-4
CDR3nt: TGTGCCAGCAGTTTGAGTCGGGTGGCTGGAAACACCATATATTTT
CDR3aa: CASSLSRVAGNTIYF

abundance: once
j_gene: TRBJ2-7
d_gene: TRBD2
v_gene: TRBV18
CDR3nt: TGTGCCAGCTCACCAAGCGGGAGGTACAATGAGCAGTACTTC
CDR3aa: CASSPSGRYNEQYF

abundance: many
j_gene: TRBJ2-7
d_gene: -
v_gene: TRBV11-1
CDR3nt: TGTGCCAGCAGCATTGACGGACCGAGCTACGAGCAGTACTTC
CDR3aa: CASSIDGPSYEQYF

abundance: few
j_gene: TRBJ2-1
d_gene: -
v_gene: TRBV3-1
CDR3nt: TGTGCCACTGTCAGCGGGTCGTGGGAGCAGTTCTTC
CDR3aa: CATVSGSWEQFF

abundance: few
j_gene: TRBJ2-5
d_gene: TRBD2
v_gene: TRBV10-3
CDR3nt: TGTGCCATCAGTGCCTTCCGCGGGCGGGGGGCGGCAGAGACCCAGTACTTC
CDR3aa: CAISAFRGRGAAETQYF

abundance: -
j_gene: TRBJ1-1
d_gene: -
v_gene: TRBV11-2
CDR3nt: TGTGCCAGCAGCTTAGAGGGGCAGGGTGAAGCTTTCTTT
CDR3aa: CASSLEGQGEAFF

abundance: -
j_gene: TRBJ1-2
d_gene: -
v_gene: TRBV5-1
CDR3nt: TGCGCCAGCAGCGTGAACGTTGCAGGGCCGGGCGGCTACACCTTC
CDR3aa: CASSVNVAGPGGYTF

abundance: -
j_gene: TRBJ2-3
d_gene: -
v_gene: TRBV27
CDR3nt: TGTGCCAGCCGATCGGGATGGACGCAGTATTTT
CDR3aa: CASRSGWTQYF